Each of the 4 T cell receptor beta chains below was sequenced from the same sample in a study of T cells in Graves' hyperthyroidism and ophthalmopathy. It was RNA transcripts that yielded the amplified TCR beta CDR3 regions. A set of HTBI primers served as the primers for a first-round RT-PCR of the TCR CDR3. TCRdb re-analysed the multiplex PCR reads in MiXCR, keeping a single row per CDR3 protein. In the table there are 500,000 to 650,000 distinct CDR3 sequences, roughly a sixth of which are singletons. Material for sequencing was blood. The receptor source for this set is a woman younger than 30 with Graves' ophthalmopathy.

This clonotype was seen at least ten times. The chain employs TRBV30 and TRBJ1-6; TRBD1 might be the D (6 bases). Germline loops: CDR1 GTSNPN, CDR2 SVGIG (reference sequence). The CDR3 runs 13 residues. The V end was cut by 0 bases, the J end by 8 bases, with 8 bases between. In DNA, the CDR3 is TGTGCCTGGAGTGTACAGGGTGATTCACCCCTCCACTTT. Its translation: CAWSVQGDSPLHF.

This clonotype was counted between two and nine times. CDR3 protein: CASSQDGTGLTEAFF. CDR3 in DNA: TGCGCCAGCAGCCAAGATGGGACAGGGCTCACTGAAGCTTTCTTT. This chain links TRBV4-3 with TRBJ1-1; the match to TRBD1 covers 9 bases. Germline CDR1 and CDR2: LGHNA and YSLEER. The ends lost 0 bases at V and 4 bases at J; junction bases unmatched: 3. This CDR3 is 15 amino acids long.

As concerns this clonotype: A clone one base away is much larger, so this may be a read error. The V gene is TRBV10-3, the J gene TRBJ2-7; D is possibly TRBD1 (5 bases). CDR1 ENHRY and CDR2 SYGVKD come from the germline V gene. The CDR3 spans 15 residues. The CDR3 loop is CAVSESGHPLYEQYF. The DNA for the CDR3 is TGTGCCGTCAGTGAGTCCGGACACCCCCTCTACGAGCAGTACTTC.

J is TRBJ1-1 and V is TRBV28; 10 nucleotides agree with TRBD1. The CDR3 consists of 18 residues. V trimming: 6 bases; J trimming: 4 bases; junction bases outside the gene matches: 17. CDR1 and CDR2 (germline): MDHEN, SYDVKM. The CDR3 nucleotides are TGTGCCAGCAGATCTTGGGGAGGGACAGGGGCGGCGAGCACTGAAGCTTTCTTT. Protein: CASRSWGGTGAASTEAFF.